This T cell receptor beta chain is drawn from a study of T cells in Graves' hyperthyroidism and ophthalmopathy. At the level of the study: Pretreatment peripheral blood was obtained at initial diagnosis. General study findings and limits: Before onset, ophthalmopathy was predicted by the model a median roughly 6.8 months earlier. Most thyroid clonotypes expanded above 0.001 were also detected in blood.

Template material for amplifying TCR beta CDR3 regions consisted of RNA transcripts. TCR CDR3 regions were first amplified by RT-PCR with HTBI primers. MiXCR, run by TCRdb on the multiplex PCR reads, gives a single entry per CDR3 protein. The repertoire holds about 360,000 distinct CDR3 sequences, with roughly 19% as singletons. This clonotype has ten or more counts. The antigen is not known. Germline CDR1 reads SGHRS; CDR2 reads YFSETQ. There are 14 residues in the CDR3. The V and J ends lost 4 bases and 2 bases, in that order; junction bases with no gene match: 3. The study excluded patients with uncontrolled infection, other autoimmune disease, pregnancy or lactation.

What was sequenced was blood. This TCR derives from a young woman with Graves' hyperthyroidism. The chain recombines TRBV5-1 with TRBJ1-2; 9 nucleotides agree with TRBD1. The CDR3 DNA sequence: TGCGCCAGCAGCAAGGGACAGGGAAACTATGGCTACACCTTC. Encoded protein: CASSKGQGNYGYTF. Filled out from reference TRBV5-1 and TRBJ1-2, the complete variable domain reads KAGVTQTPRYLIKTRGQQVTLSCSPISGHRSVSWYQQTPGQGLQFLFEYFSETQRNKGNFPGRFSGRQFSNSRSEMNVSTLELGDSALYLCASSKGQGNYGYTFGSGTRLTVV.